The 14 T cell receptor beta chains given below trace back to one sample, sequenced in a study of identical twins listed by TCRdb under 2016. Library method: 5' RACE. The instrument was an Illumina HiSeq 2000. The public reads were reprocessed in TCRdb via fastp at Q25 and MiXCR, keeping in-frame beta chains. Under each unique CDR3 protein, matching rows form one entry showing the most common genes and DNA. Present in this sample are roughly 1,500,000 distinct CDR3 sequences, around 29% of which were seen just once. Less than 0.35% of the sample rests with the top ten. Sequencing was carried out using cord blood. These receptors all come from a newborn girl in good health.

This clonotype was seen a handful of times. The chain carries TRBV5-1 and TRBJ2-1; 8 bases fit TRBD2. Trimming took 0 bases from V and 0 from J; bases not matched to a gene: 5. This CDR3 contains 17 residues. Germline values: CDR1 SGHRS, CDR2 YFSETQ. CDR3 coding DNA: TGCGCCAGCAGCTTGGTAGGCGGGGGGTCCTCCTACAATGAGCAGTTCTTC. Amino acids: CASSLVGGGSSYNEQFF.

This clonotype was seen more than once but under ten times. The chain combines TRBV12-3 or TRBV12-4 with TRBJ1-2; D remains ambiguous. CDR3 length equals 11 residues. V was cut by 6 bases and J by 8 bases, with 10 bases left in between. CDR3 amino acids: CASSTGEGYTF. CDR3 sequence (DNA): TGTGCCAGCAGCACGGGCGAGGGCTACACCTTC.

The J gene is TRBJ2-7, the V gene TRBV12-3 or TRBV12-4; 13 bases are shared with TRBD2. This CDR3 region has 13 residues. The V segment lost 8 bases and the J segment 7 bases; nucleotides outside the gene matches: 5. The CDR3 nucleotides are TGTGCCAGCGGACTAGCGGGAGTCAATGAGCAGTACTTC. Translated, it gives CASGLAGVNEQYF.

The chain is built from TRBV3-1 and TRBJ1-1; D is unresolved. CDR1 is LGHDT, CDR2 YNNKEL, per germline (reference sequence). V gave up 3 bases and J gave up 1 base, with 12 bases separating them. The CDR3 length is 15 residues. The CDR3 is CASSHRGGGNTEAFF. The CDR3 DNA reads TGTGCCAGCAGCCATCGGGGAGGTGGGAACACTGAAGCTTTCTTT.

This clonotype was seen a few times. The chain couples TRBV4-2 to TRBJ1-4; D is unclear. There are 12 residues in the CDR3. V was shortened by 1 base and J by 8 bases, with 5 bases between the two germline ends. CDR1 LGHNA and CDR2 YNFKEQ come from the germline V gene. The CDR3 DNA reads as TGTGCCAGCAGCCAAGCCCAAGAAAAACTGTTTTTT. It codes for CASSQAQEKLFF.

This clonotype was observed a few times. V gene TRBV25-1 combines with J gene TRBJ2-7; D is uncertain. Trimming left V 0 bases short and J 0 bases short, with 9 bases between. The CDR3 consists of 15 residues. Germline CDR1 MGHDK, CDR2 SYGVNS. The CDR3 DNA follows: TGTGCCAGCAGTGAATATTTAGGCAGCTCCTACGAGCAGTACTTC. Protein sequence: CASSEYLGSSYEQYF.

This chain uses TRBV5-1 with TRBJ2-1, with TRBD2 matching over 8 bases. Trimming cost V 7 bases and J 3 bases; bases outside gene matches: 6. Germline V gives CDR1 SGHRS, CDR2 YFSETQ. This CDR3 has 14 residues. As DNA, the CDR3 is TGCGCCAGCGGCGTACGGGAGGGCTACAATGAGCAGTTCTTC. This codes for CASGVREGYNEQFF.

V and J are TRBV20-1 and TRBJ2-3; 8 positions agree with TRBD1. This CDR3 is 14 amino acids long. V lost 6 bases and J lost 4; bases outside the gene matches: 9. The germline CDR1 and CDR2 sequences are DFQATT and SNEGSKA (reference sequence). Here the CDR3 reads CSAVSLQGADTQYF. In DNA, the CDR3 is TGCAGTGCCGTGAGTTTACAGGGGGCAGATACGCAGTATTTT.

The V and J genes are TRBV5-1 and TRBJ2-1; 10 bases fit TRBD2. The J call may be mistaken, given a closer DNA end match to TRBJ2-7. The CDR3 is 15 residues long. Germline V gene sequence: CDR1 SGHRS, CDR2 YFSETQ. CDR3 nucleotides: TGCGCCAGCAGCTTCCTAGCGGGAGTGCTCAATGAGCAGTACTTC. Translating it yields CASSFLAGVLNEQYF.

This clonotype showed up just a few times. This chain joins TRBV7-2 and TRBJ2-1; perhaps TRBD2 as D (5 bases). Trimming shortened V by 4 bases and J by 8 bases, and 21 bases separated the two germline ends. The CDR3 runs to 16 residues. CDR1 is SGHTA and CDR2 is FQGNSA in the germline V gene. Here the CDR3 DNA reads TGTGCCAGCAGCTCGGCGACGGACTTCTATCAGGATGAGCAGTTCTTC. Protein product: CASSSATDFYQDEQFF.

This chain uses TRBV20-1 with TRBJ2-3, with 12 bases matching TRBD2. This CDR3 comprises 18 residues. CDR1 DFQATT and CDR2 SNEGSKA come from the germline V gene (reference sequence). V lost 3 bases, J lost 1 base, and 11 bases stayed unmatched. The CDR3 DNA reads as TGCAGTGCTAGGGGGAGACTAGCGGGGGATCGGGGCACAGATACGCAGTATTTT. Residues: CSARGRLAGDRGTDTQYF.

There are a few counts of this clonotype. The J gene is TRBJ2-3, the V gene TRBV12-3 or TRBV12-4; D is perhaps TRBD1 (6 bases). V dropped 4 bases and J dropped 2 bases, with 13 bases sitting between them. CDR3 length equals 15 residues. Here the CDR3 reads CASSSFGDNTDTQYF. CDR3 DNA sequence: TGTGCCAGCAGTTCCTTTGGGGACAACACAGATACGCAGTATTTT.

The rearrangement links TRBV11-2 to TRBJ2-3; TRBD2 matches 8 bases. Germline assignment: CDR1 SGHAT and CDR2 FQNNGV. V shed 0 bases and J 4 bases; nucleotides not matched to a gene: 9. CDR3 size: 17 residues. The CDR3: CASSLEFRGRQADTQYF. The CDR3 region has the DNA TGTGCCAGCAGCTTAGAGTTCCGCGGGAGGCAGGCAGATACGCAGTATTTT.

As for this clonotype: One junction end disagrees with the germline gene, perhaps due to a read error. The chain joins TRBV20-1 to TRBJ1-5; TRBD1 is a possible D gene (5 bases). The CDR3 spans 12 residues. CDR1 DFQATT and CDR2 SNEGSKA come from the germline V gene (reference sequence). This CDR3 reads CSSSRQLQPQHF. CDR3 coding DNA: TGCAGTTCTAGTCGACAGCTTCAGCCCCAGCATTTT.